The sequence of this T cell receptor beta chain was determined in a study of cytomegalovirus exposure and HLA in healthy donors. About this clone itself: The target antigen is unknown.

The donors were members of the approximately 130-subject validation cohort (separate from the approximately 670-subject first cohort). Study-wide findings and caveats: Rare TCR sequences predominated, though certain public TCRs were found in many donors. Reports indicated that the classifier achieved high specificity and sensitivity in diagnosing cytomegalovirus status.

Generated by immunoSEQ multiplex PCR, the TCRdb table keeps only in-frame clones and is missing some. The profile shows about 180,000 clones, around nine tenths of them singletons. Trimming pared 1 base from V and 8 bases from J, leaving 9 bases between. This CDR3 has 13 residues. Per germline, CDR1 SGHAT and CDR2 FQNNGV. The receptor's source is a woman in her 30s in good health and CMV-seronegative. The rearrangement joins TRBV11-2 to TRBJ2-1, with D possibly being TRBD2 (5 bases). The sample was PBMCs. CDR3 in amino acids: CASSLAGNYEQFF. The CDR3 DNA is TGTGCCAGCAGCTTAGCCGGGAACTATGAGCAGTTCTTC.